A single sample gave rise to the 11 T cell receptor beta chains below, sequenced in a study of blood T cells in healthy people across ages. PCR was performed a second time for 7 to 11 cycles using a sample-barcoded 5' primer and a J-beta primer mix. Each CDR3 protein is one row after TCRdb ran MiXCR on the 5' RACE reads. This repertoire shows over 700,000 distinct CDR3 sequences, approximately 25% found once; its top ten account for 9.4%. The data also belong to a second study, concerning T cells of mothers and their children.

The sequencing sample was made of blood. These receptors all stem from a boy aged 5-17 years in good health.

This clonotype was counted between two and nine times. This chain connects TRBV7-2 to TRBJ2-3; TRBD1 matches 8 bases. J gave up 2 bases and V 3 bases, and 1 base lay outside the gene matches. CDR3 length equals 14 residues. The germline V gene has CDR1 SGHTA and CDR2 FQGNSA. The CDR3 region is CASSFQGATDTQYF. The DNA for the CDR3 is TGTGCCAGCAGCTTTCAGGGGGCCACAGATACGCAGTATTTT.

The CDR3 sequence is CASSQVVYQETQYF. The CDR3 DNA sequence: TGCGCCAGCAGCCAAGTCGTGTACCAAGAGACCCAGTACTTC. The V call is TRBV4-3, the J call TRBJ2-5; D ambiguous. The CDR3 loop spans 14 amino acids. Trimming pared 1 base from V and 0 bases from J, leaving 6 bases between. Germline V gene data show CDR1 as LGHNA and CDR2 as YSLEER.

The chain's CDR3 is CASSHANTGELFF. CDR3 sequence (DNA): TGTGCCAGCAGCCATGCGAACACCGGGGAGCTGTTTTTT. The chain couples TRBV9 to TRBJ2-2; D ambiguous. The length of the CDR3 is 13 residues. The germline CDR1 and CDR2 sequences are SGDLS and YYNGEE. Trimming shortened V by 4 bases and J by 0 bases, and 4 bases separated the two germline ends.

This clonotype was seen only a few times. The CDR3 nucleotides are TGTGCCAGCAGTTTGGGGACAATCGGGGCGGCTTTCTTT. This codes for CASSLGTIGAAFF. V is TRBV12-3 or TRBV12-4 and J is TRBJ1-1; maybe TRBD1 (6 bases). Trimming cost V 3 bases and J 11 bases, with 16 bases left between them. The CDR3 has 13 amino acids.

The rearrangement links TRBV5-6 to TRBJ2-4; D is uncertain. The length of the CDR3 is 16 residues. Per germline, CDR1 SGHDT and CDR2 YYEEEE. V was pared by 1 base and J by 0 bases, with 11 bases between. The CDR3 protein is CASSLKSFLAKNIQYF. DNA of the CDR3: TGTGCCAGCAGCTTGAAGAGCTTTCTAGCCAAAAACATTCAGTACTTC.

The J gene is TRBJ2-7, the V gene TRBV6-2 or TRBV6-3, with TRBD1 identical over 8 bases. Per the germline V gene, CDR1 is MNHEY and CDR2 is SVGEGT. V lost 2 bases, J lost 4 bases, and 7 bases stayed unmatched. The CDR3 totals 15 residues. The CDR3 reads CASSYIPGQEYEQYF. CDR3 nucleotides: TGTGCCAGCAGTTACATCCCGGGACAGGAATACGAGCAGTACTTC.

In this sample, this clonotype turned up a few times. CDR3 nucleotides: TGTGCCAGCCATACGCTGCGGGACAATGAGCAGTTCTTC. Residues: CASHTLRDNEQFF. The V and J genes are TRBV28 and TRBJ2-5, with D possibly TRBD2 on 5 matching bases. The DNA end favors TRBJ2-1, so the J call may be wrong. The CDR3 consists of 13 residues. The V gene's germline CDR1 is MDHEN and CDR2 SYDVKM.

This clonotype was counted only a few times. The chain carries TRBV7-2 and TRBJ1-2; D is possibly TRBD1 (5 bases). The V end was cut by 2 bases, the J end by 5 bases, with 18 bases between. Per germline, CDR1 SGHTA and CDR2 FQGNSA. This CDR3 region has 16 residues. The CDR3 nucleotides are TGTGCCAGCAGCTTAAGTAAAGGGGCCAAAGTGTATGGCTACACCTTC. This gives the protein CASSLSKGAKVYGYTF.

Here the CDR3 reads CSARRDWAGGIGSYNEQFF. The CDR3 DNA sequence: TGCAGTGCTCGACGCGACTGGGCGGGAGGTATAGGATCCTACAATGAGCAGTTCTTC. The chain couples TRBV20-1 to TRBJ2-1, with TRBD2 identical over 8 bases. Germline assignment: CDR1 DFQATT and CDR2 SNEGSKA (reference sequence). J was trimmed by 1 base and V by 5 bases; bases with no gene match: 19. The CDR3 extends over 19 amino acids.

This clonotype was recorded a few times. The chain is built from TRBV11-2 and TRBJ2-1; D may be TRBD1 or TRBD2 (5 bases each). The length of the CDR3 is 14 residues. Per the germline V gene, CDR1 is SGHAT and CDR2 is FQNNGV. The ends were cut back, 4 bases at V and 4 bases at J, with 11 bases in the middle. The CDR3 region is CASSSRDGYNEQFF. CDR3 nucleotides: TGTGCCAGCAGCTCTCGGGACGGATACAATGAGCAGTTCTTC. Filled out from reference TRBV11-2 and TRBJ2-1, the complete variable domain reads EAGVAQSPRYKIIEKRQSVAFWCNPISGHATLYWYQQILGQGPKLLIQFQNNGVVDDSQLPKDRFSAERLKGVDSTLKIQPAKLEDSAVYLCASSSRDGYNEQFFGPGTRLTVL.

The chain employs TRBV12-3 or TRBV12-4 and TRBJ1-1; D not resolved. V was clipped by 1 base and J by 12 bases, with 12 bases between them. This CDR3 region has 12 residues. CDR3 residues: CASSLVAEQTFF. CDR3 sequence (DNA): TGTGCCAGCAGTTTAGTGGCTGAGCAAACTTTCTTT.